The 17 T cell receptor beta chains below were found in one sample sequenced in a study of shared clonotypes between healthy human individuals. The repertoire was sequenced with immunoSEQ multiplex PCR; TCRdb's copy has only in-frame clones and lacks some. The table lists about a million clones, 75% of them singletons. Specimen: memory CD4+ T cells sorted from blood. Indicated subset: CD45RA-negative fraction. These TCRs come from a man in his late teens or twenties in good health.

Details on this clone: Other DNA sequences from this sample encode an identical CDR3 as well. DNA of the CDR3: TGCGCCAGCAGCTTGGGGGGCAGCTCCTACGAGCAGTACTTC. Its translation is CASSLGGSSYEQYF. V gene TRBV5-1 combines with J gene TRBJ2-7, with D perhaps TRBD1 (5 bases). V gave up 0 bases and J gave up 0 bases, with 7 bases separating them. The CDR3 is 14 residues long. The germline V gene has CDR1 SGHRS and CDR2 YFSETQ.

In this sample, this clone turned up once. V and J are TRBV19 and TRBJ1-1; 9 nucleotides align to TRBD1. Germline values: CDR1 LNHDA, CDR2 SQIVND (reference sequence). The CDR3 loop spans 15 amino acids. Trimming cost V 5 bases and J 5 bases; bases outside gene matches: 9. The CDR3 DNA sequence: TGTGCCAGTAGTCTCTGGGACAGGGATGGGACTGAAGCTTTCTTT. Residues: CASSLWDRDGTEAFF.

V gene TRBV11-2 combines with J gene TRBJ1-2, with a possible D match to TRBD1 (5 bases). CDR1 and CDR2 from the germline V gene are SGHAT and FQNNGV. Trimming left V 2 bases short and J 5 bases short, with 9 bases between. This CDR3 comprises 13 residues. In nucleotides, the CDR3 is TGTGCCAGCAGCTTATCGGCAGGGTATGGCTACACCTTC. Translating gives CASSLSAGYGYTF.

The V call is TRBV7-2, the J call TRBJ2-5; 8 nucleotides align to TRBD2. With V trimmed by 2 bases and J by 5 bases, 4 bases remained unmatched. The CDR3 is 14 residues long. The germline CDR1 and CDR2 sequences are SGHTA and FQGNSA. DNA of the CDR3: TGTGCCAGCAGCTTATTTTCTAGCGGGGAGACCCAGTACTTC. Its translation: CASSLFSSGETQYF.

The chain combines TRBV19 with TRBJ1-5, with 8 nucleotides matching TRBD1. The CDR3 contains 20 residues. CDR1 is LNHDA and CDR2 is SQIVND in the germline V gene (reference sequence). The V and J ends lost 2 bases and 1 base, in that order; junction bases with no gene match: 16. CDR3 protein: CASSILRGHILGGSNQPQHF. CDR3 DNA sequence: TGTGCCAGTAGTATACTCAGGGGGCATATATTAGGAGGGAGCAATCAGCCCCAGCATTTT.

This clone has only one observation. The chain employs TRBV10-1 and TRBJ1-1; D gene ambiguous. Deletions cut 6 bases from V and 3 bases from J, with 11 bases between. Per germline, CDR1 WNHNN and CDR2 SYGVQD (reference sequence). This CDR3 has 13 amino acids. CDR3 DNA: TGCGCCAGCAGGCGGACGTTATACACTGAAGCTTTCTTT. Protein sequence: CASRRTLYTEAFF.

The chain carries TRBV9 and TRBJ2-2; D not resolved. This CDR3 is built from 18 residues. Trimming left V 1 base short and J 1 base short, with 17 bases between. The germline gives CDR1 SGDLS, CDR2 YYNGEE. The CDR3 protein is CASSVSLRGSRNTGELFF. The CDR3 bases are TGTGCCAGCAGCGTAAGTCTGAGAGGTTCGCGGAACACCGGGGAGCTGTTTTTT. Together with reference TRBV9 and TRBJ2-2, the CDR3 gives the full variable domain: DSGVTQTPKHLITATGQRVTLRCSPRSGDLSVYWYQQSLDQGLQFLIQYYNGEERAKGNILERFSAQQFPDLHSELNLSSLELGDSALYFCASSVSLRGSRNTGELFFGEGSRLTVL.

The chain couples TRBV5-5 to TRBJ2-1; tentative D call: TRBD2 (5 bases). Per germline, CDR1 SGHKS and CDR2 YYEKEE (reference sequence). The length of the CDR3 is 12 residues. The V gene lost 3 bases and the J gene lost 7 bases, with 8 bases spanning the gap. CDR3 bases: TGTGCCAGCAGCTCCGGAGGAAATGAGCAGTTCTTC. This codes for CASSSGGNEQFF.

This clone was recorded only once. Other DNA sequences in the same sample also yield this CDR3. The chain joins TRBV6-6 to TRBJ2-1; D gene uncertain. Trimming took 2 bases from V and 0 from J, leaving 8 bases between them. The CDR3 is 15 residues long. From germline, CDR1 is MNHNY and CDR2 SVGAGI (reference sequence). CDR3: CASSYGQSSYNEQFF. The CDR3 DNA sequence: TGTGCCAGCAGTTACGGGCAAAGCTCCTACAATGAGCAGTTCTTC.

This clone was seen a handful of times. This chain connects TRBV30 to TRBJ1-5; D not certain. The CDR3 extends over 14 amino acids. Germline assignment: CDR1 GTSNPN and CDR2 SVGIG (reference sequence). The V end was cut by 4 bases, the J end by 0 bases, with 10 bases between. CDR3 DNA sequence: TGTGCCTGGAATAGCCAGAATAGCAATCAGCCCCAGCATTTT. It translates to CAWNSQNSNQPQHF.

V gene TRBV7-9 combines with J gene TRBJ1-1, with 7 bases aligning to TRBD1. Trimming at V came to 7 bases and at J to 0 bases, leaving 5 bases not matched to a gene. The CDR3 sequence is 14 residues long. Per the germline V gene, CDR1 is SEHNR and CDR2 is FQNEAQ (reference sequence). CDR3 region: CASNFRGMNTEAFF. The CDR3 coding sequence is TGTGCCAGCAACTTCAGGGGGATGAACACTGAAGCTTTCTTT.

A note on this clone: At the DNA level, this CDR3 is encoded by other sequences in the same sample as well. The chain recombines TRBV5-4 with TRBJ2-3; 8 positions match TRBD1. The CDR3 has 15 amino acids. Trimming at V came to 0 bases and at J to 3 bases, leaving 3 bases not matched to a gene. The V gene's germline CDR1 is SGHNT and CDR2 YYREEE (reference sequence). CDR3 in amino acids: CASSLDRTGTDTQYF. CDR3 nucleotide sequence: TGTGCCAGCAGCTTGGATCGGACAGGGACAGATACGCAGTATTTT.

This clone came up a few times. The rearrangement links TRBV9 to TRBJ2-7, with D perhaps being TRBD1 or TRBD2 (5 bases each). This CDR3 region has 14 residues. In germline, CDR1 is SGDLS, CDR2 YYNGEE. V was shortened by 0 bases and J by 8 bases, with 15 bases between the two germline ends. The CDR3 sequence: CASSVGPQQGQQYF. The DNA for the CDR3 is TGTGCCAGCAGCGTAGGCCCCCAGCAGGGACAGCAGTACTTC.

This chain joins TRBV5-1 and TRBJ2-7; 8 positions agree with TRBD1. The junction had 13 bases not matched to a gene; V was cut back by 5 bases and J by 3 bases. CDR1 and CDR2 from the germline V gene are SGHRS and YFSETQ. The CDR3 has 16 residues. CDR3 sequence: CASSYTPGGANYEQYF. CDR3 sequence (DNA): TGCGCCAGCAGTTATACGCCAGGGGGCGCTAACTACGAGCAGTACTTC.

The chain combines TRBV2 with TRBJ2-7; D possibly matches TRBD1 or TRBD2 (5 bases each). Per germline, CDR1 SNHLY and CDR2 FYNNEI. The V end was cut by 6 bases, the J end by 6 bases, with 18 bases between. This CDR3 spans 14 amino acids. CDR3 sequence reads: CASSRPSSGTEQYF. The CDR3, as DNA: TGTGCCAGCAGCCGACCTTCTTCAGGGACCGAGCAGTACTTC.

The chain joins TRBV18 to TRBJ2-7; possibly TRBD1 for D (6 bases). V gave up 2 bases and J gave up 4 bases, with 12 bases separating them. Germline V gene data show CDR1 as KGHSH and CDR2 as LQKENI. The CDR3 is 14 residues long. This CDR3 is CASSPGQLQYEQYF. DNA of the CDR3: TGTGCCAGCTCACCAGGACAGTTACAGTACGAGCAGTACTTC.

The gene calls are TRBV2 and TRBJ1-6, with D unclear. This CDR3 spans 14 amino acids. The germline V and J ends were trimmed by 6 bases and 4 bases, with 10 bases remaining between them. The germline V gene encodes CDR1 SNHLY and CDR2 FYNNEI. DNA for the CDR3: TGTGCCAGCAGACGGACGGCTTATAATTCACCCCTCCACTTT. Its translation: CASRRTAYNSPLHF.